This T cell receptor (beta chain) appears in the sequencing data of a study of shared clonotypes between healthy human individuals. Whole-study results and caveats: Against clonotypes common to all four donors, non-shared ones had lower generation probabilities.

Genomic DNA of each subset was evenly split across several immunoSEQ plates. Measured with immunoSEQ multiplex PCR; TCRdb has only the in-frame clones, and not every one. The sample carries 2 million to 3 million clones, roughly 93% recorded once. V dropped 2 bases and J dropped 7 bases, with 14 bases sitting between them. The CDR3 is made up of 15 amino acids. The germline CDR1 and CDR2 sequences are SGHAT and FQNNGV. As regards this clone: Its antigen is not known.

The sequence was collected from a man younger than 30 in good health. Some clones in this sample may be carry-over from other donors' samples. Sequencing used naive CD4+ T cells from PBMCs. Stated subset: CD45RA+ positively selected. V is TRBV11-2 and J is TRBJ2-2; D possibly corresponds to TRBD1 (5 bases). CDR3 sequence: CASSLILGDRGELFF. The DNA of the CDR3 is TGTGCCAGCAGCTTAATTTTAGGGGATCGCGGGGAGCTGTTTTTT.